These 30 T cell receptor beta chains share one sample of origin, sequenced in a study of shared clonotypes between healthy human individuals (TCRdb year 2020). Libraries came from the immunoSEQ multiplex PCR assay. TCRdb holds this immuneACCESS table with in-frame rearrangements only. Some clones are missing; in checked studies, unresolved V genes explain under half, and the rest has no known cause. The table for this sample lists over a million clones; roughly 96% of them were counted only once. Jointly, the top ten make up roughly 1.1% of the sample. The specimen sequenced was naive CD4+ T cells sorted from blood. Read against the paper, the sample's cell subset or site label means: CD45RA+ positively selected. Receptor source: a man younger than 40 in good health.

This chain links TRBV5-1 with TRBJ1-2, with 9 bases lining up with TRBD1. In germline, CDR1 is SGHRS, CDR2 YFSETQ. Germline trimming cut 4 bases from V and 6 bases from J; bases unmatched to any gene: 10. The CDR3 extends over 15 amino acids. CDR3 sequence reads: CASSPTGGLGDGYTF. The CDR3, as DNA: TGCGCCAGCAGCCCCACAGGGGGCTTAGGGGATGGCTACACCTTC.

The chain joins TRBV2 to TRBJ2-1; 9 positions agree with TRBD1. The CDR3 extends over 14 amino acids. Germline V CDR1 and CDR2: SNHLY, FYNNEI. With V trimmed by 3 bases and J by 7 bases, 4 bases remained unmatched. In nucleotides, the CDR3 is TGTGCCAGCAGTGACCGACAGGGGGGGAATGAGCAGTTCTTC. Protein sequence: CASSDRQGGNEQFF.

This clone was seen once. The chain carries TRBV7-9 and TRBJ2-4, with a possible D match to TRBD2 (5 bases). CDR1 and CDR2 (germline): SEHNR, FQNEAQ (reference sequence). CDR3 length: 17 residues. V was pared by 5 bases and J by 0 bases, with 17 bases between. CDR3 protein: CASSPRWRLRAKNIQYF. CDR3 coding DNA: TGTGCCAGCAGCCCCCGGTGGAGGTTAAGAGCCAAAAACATTCAGTACTTC.

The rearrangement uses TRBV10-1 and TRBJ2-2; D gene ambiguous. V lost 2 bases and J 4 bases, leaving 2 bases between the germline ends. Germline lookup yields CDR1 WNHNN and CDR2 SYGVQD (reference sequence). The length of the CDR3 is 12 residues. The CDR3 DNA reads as TGCGCCAGCAGTGAGGCCACCGGGGAGCTGTTTTTT. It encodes CASSEATGELFF.

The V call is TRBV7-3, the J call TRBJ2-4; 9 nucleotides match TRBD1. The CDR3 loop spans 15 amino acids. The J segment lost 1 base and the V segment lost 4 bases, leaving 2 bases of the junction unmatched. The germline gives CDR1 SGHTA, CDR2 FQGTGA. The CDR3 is CASSSGTGAKNIQYF. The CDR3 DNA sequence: TGTGCCAGCAGCTCGGGGACAGGGGCCAAAAACATTCAGTACTTC. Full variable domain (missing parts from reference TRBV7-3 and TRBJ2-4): GAGVSQTPSNKVTEKGKYVELRCDPISGHTALYWYRQSLGQGPEFLIYFQGTGAADDSGLPNDRFFAVRPEGSVSTLKIQRTERGDSAVYLCASSSGTGAKNIQYFGAGTRLSVL.

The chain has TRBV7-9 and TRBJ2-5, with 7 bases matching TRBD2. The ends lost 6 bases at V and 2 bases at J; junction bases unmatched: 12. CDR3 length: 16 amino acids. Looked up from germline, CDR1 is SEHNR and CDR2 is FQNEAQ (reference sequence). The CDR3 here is CASRAPRGDAQETQYF. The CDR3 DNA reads TGTGCCAGCAGGGCTCCCCGGGGGGACGCTCAAGAGACCCAGTACTTC. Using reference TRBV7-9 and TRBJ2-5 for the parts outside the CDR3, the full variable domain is DTGVSQNPRHKITKRGQNVTFRCDPISEHNRLYWYRQTLGQGPEFLTYFQNEAQLEKSRLLSDRFSAERPKGSFSTLEIQRTEQGDSAMYLCASRAPRGDAQETQYFGPGTRLLVL.

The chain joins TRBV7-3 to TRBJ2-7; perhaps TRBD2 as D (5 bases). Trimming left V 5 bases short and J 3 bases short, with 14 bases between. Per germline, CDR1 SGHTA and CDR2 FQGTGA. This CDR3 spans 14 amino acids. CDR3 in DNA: TGTGCCAGCAGCCTCTTTGGTGCGGGCTACGAGCAGTACTTC. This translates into CASSLFGAGYEQYF.

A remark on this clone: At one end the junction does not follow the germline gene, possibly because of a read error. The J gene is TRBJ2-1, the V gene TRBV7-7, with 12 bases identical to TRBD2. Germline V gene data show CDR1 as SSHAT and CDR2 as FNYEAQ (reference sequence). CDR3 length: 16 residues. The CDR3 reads CASSHGLAGFVDEQFF. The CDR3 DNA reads TGTGCTAGCAGCCATGGACTAGCGGGGTTCGTTGATGAGCAGTTCTTC.

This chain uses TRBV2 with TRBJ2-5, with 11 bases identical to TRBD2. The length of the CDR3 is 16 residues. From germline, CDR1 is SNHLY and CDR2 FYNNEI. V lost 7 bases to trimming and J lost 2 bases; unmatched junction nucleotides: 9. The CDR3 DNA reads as TGTGCCAGCACCAGACCCCTAGCGGGAGGACAAGAGACCCAGTACTTC. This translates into CASTRPLAGGQETQYF.

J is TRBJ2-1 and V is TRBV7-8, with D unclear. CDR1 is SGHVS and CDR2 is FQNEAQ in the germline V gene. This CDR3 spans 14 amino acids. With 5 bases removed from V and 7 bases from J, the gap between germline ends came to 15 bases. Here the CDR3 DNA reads TGTGCCAGCAGCGACGGTGCCCTAGGAAATGAGCAGTTCTTC. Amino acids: CASSDGALGNEQFF.

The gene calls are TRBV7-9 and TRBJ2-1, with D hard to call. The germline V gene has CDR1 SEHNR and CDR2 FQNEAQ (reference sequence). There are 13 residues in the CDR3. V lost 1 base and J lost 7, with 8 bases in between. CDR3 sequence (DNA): TGTGCCAGCAGCTTAGACTTCGGTAATGAGCAGTTCTTC. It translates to CASSLDFGNEQFF.

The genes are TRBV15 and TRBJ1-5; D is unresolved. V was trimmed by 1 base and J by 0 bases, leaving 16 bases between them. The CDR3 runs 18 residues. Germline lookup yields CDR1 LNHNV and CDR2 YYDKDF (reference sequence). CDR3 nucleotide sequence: TGTGCCACCAGCAGAGGGACGGATGATCAATATAGCAATCAGCCCCAGCATTTT. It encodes CATSRGTDDQYSNQPQHF.

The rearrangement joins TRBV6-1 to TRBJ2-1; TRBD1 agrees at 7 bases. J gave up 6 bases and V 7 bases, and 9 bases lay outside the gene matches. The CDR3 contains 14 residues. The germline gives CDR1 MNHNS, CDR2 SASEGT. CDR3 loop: CASTLWDRGNEQFF. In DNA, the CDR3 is TGTGCCAGCACGCTGTGGGACAGAGGCAATGAGCAGTTCTTC.

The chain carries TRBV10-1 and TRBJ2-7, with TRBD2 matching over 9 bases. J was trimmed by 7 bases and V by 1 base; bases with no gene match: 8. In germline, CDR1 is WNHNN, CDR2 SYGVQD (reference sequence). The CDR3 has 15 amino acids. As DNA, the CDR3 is TGCGCCAGCAGTGAGTTTCGCGGGAGGGCCGGTGAGCAGTACTTC. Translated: CASSEFRGRAGEQYF.

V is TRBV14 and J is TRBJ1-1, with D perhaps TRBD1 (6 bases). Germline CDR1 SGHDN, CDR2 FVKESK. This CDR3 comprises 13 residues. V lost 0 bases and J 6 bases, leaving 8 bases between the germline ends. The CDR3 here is CASSQEQGAEAFF. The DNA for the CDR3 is TGTGCCAGCAGCCAAGAACAGGGCGCTGAAGCTTTCTTT. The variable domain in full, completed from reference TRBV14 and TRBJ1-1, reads EAGVTQFPSHSVIEKGQTVTLRCDPISGHDNLYWYRRVMGKEIKFLLHFVKESKQDESGMPNNRFLAERTGGTYSTLKVQPAELEDSGVYFCASSQEQGAEAFFGQGTRLTVV.

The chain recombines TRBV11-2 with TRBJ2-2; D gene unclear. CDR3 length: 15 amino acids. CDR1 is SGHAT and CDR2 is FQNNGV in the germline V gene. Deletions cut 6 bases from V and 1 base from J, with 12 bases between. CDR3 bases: TGTGCCAGCAGGAAGGAAAGACAGAACACCGGGGAGCTGTTTTTT. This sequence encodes CASRKERQNTGELFF.

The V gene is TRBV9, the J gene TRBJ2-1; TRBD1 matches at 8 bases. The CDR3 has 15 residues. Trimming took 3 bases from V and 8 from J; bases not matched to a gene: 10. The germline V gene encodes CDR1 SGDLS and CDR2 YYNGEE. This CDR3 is CASSELGQGIDEQFF. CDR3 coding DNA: TGTGCCAGCAGCGAGCTTGGACAGGGAATCGATGAGCAGTTCTTC.

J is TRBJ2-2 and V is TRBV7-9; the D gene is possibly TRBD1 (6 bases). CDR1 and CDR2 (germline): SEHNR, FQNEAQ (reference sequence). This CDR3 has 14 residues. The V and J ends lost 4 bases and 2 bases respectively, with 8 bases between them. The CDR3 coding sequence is TGTGCCAGCAGCTCCAGGGGTAACACCGGGGAGCTGTTTTTT. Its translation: CASSSRGNTGELFF.

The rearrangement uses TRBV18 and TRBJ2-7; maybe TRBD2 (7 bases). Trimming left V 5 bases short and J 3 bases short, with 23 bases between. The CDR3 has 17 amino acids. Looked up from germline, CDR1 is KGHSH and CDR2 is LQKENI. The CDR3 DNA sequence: TGTGCCAGCTCAGAAGCTTTTGCCGGGGGGCGCGGCTACGAGCAGTACTTC. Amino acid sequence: CASSEAFAGGRGYEQYF.

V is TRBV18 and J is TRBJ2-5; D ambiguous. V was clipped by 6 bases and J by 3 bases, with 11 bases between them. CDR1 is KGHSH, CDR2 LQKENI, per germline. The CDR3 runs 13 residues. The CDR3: CASSLQPKETQYF. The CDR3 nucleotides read TGTGCCAGCTCCCTACAGCCCAAAGAGACCCAGTACTTC. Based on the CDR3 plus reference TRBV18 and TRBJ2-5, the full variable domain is NAGVMQNPRHLVRRRGQEARLRCSPMKGHSHVYWYRQLPEEGLKFMVYLQKENIIDESGMPKERFSAEFPKEGPSILRIQQVVRGDSAAYFCASSLQPKETQYFGPGTRLLVL.

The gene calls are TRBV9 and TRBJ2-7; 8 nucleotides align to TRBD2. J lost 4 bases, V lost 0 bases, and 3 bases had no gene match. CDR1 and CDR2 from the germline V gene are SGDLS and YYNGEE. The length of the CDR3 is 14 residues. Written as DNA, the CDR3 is TGTGCCAGCAGCGTAGGTAGCGGGGAATACGAGCAGTACTTC. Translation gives CASSVGSGEYEQYF. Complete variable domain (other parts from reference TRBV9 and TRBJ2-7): DSGVTQTPKHLITATGQRVTLRCSPRSGDLSVYWYQQSLDQGLQFLIQYYNGEERAKGNILERFSAQQFPDLHSELNLSSLELGDSALYFCASSVGSGEYEQYFGPGTRLTVT.

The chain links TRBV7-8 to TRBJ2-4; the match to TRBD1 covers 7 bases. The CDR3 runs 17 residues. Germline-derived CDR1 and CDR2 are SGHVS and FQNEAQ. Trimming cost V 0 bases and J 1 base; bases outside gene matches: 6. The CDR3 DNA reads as TGTGCCAGCAGCTTAGCGCTGGACAGGTTCGCCAAAAACATTCAGTACTTC. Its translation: CASSLALDRFAKNIQYF.

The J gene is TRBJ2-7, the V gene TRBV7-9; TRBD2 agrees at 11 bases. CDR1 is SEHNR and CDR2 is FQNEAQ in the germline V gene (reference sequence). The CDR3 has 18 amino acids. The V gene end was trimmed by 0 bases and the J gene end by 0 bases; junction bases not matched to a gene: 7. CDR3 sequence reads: CASSLASGRAYSSYEQYF. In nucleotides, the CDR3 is TGTGCCAGCAGCTTAGCTAGCGGGAGGGCCTATTCCTCCTACGAGCAGTACTTC.

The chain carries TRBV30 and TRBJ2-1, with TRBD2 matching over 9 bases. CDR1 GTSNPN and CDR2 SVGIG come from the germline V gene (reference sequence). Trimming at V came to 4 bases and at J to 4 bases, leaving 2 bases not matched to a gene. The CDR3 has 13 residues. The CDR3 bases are TGTGCCTGGATTAGCGGGGGATACAATGAGCAGTTCTTC. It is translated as CAWISGGYNEQFF.

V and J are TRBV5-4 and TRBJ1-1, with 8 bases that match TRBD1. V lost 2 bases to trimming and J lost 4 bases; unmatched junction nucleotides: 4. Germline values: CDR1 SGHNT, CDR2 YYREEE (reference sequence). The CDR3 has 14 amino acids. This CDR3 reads CASSFQGARTEAFF. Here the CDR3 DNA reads TGTGCCAGCAGCTTCCAGGGGGCTCGCACTGAAGCTTTCTTT.

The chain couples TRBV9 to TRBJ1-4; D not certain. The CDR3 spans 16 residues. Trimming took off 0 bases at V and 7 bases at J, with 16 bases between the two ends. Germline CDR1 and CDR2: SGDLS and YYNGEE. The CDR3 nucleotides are TGTGCCAGCAGCGTAGACGGCCGCCTGAATATTGAAAAACTGTTTTTT. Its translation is CASSVDGRLNIEKLFF.

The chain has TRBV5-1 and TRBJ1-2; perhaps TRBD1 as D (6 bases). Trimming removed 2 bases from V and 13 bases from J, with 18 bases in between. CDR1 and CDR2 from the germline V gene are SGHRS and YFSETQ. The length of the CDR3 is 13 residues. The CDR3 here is CASSFGVARGGTF. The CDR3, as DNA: TGCGCCAGCAGCTTCGGAGTTGCGAGGGGGGGCACCTTC.

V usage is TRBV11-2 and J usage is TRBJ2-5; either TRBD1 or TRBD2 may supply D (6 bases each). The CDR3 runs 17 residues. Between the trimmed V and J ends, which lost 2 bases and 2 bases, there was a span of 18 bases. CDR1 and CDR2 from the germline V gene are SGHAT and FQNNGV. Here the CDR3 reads CASSLYMGGFAQETQYF. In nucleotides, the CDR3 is TGTGCCAGCAGCTTATATATGGGGGGCTTTGCACAAGAGACCCAGTACTTC.

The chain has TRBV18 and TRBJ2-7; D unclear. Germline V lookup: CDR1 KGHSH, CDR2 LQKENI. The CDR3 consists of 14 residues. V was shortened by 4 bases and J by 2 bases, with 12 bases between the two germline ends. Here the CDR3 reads CASSRYSAAYEQYF. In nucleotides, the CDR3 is TGTGCCAGCTCACGATACTCGGCCGCCTACGAGCAGTACTTC.

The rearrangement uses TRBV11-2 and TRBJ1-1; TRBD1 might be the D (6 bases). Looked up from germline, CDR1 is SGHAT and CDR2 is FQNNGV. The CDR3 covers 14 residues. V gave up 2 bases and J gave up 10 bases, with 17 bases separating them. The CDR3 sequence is CASSLRLTGVIAFF. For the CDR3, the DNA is TGTGCCAGCAGCTTACGATTGACAGGCGTTATAGCTTTCTTT.